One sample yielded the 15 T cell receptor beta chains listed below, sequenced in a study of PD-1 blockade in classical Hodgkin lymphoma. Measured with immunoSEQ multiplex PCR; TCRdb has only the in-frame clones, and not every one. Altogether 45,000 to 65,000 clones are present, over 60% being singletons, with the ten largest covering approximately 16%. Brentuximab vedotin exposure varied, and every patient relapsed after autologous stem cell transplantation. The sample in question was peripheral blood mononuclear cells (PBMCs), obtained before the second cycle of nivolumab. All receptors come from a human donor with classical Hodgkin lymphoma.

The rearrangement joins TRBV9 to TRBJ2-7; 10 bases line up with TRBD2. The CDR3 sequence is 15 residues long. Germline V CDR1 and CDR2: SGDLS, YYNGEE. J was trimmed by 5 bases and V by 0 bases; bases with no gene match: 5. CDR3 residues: CASSVEGLAGDEQYF. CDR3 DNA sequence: TGTGCCAGCAGCGTAGAAGGGCTAGCGGGAGACGAGCAGTACTTC.

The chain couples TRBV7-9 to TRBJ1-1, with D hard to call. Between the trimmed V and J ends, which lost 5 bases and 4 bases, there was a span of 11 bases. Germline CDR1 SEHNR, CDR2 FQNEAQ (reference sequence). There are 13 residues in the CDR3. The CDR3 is CASSTSVSTEAFF. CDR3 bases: TGTGCCAGCAGCACCTCCGTGAGCACTGAAGCTTTCTTT.

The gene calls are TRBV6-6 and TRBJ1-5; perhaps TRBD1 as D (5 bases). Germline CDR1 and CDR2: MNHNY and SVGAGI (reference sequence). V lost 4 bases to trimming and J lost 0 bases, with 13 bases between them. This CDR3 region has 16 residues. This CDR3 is CASSWGGRASNQPQHF. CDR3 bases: TGTGCCAGCAGTTGGGGCGGGAGGGCTAGCAATCAGCCCCAGCATTTT.

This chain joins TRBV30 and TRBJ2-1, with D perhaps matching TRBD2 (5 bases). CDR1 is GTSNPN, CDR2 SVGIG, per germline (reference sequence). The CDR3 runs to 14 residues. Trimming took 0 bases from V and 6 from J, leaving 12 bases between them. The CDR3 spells CAWSVLGLLNEQFF. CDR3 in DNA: TGTGCCTGGAGTGTATTAGGACTTCTCAATGAGCAGTTCTTC.

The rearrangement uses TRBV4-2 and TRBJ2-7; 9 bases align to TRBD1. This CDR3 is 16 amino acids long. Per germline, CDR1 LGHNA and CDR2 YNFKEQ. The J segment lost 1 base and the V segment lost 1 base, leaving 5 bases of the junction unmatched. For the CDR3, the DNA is TGTGCCAGCAGCCAAGCTAGGGGACAGGGATCCTACGAGCAGTACTTC. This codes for CASSQARGQGSYEQYF.

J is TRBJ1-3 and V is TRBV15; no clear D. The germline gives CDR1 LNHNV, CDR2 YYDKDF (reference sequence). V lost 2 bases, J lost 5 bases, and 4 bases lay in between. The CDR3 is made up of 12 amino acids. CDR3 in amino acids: CATSRFRNTIYF. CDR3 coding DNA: TGTGCCACCAGCAGATTTAGAAACACCATATATTTT.

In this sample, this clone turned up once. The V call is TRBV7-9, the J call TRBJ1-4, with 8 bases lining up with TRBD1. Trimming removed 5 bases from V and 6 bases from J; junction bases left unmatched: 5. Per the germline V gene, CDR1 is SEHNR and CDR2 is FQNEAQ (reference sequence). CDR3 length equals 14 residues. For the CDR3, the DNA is TGTGCCAGCAGCGTTGGACAGGGATATGAAAAACTGTTTTTT. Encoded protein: CASSVGQGYEKLFF.

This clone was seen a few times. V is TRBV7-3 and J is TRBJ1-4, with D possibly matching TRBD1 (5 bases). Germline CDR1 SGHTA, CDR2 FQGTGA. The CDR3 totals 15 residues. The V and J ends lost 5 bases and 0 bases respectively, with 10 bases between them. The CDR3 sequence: CASSLRGATNEKLFF. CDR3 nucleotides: TGTGCCAGCAGCCTAAGAGGGGCAACTAATGAAAAACTGTTTTTT.

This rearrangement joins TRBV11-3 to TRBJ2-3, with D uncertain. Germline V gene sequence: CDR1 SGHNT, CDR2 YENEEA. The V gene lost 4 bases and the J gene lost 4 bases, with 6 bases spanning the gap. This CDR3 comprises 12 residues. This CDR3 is CASSWGSDTQYF. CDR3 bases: TGTGCCAGCAGCTGGGGATCAGATACGCAGTATTTT.

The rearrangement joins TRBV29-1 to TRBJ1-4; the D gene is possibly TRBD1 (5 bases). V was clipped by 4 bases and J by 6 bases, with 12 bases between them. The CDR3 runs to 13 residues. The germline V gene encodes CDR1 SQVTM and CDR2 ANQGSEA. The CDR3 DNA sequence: TGCAGCGTTGGTGTCCAGGGTTATGAAAAACTGTTTTTT. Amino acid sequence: CSVGVQGYEKLFF.

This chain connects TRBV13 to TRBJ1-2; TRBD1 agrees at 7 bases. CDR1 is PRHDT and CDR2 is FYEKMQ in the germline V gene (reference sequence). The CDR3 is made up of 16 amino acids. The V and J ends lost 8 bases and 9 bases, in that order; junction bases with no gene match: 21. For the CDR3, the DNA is TGTGCCAGCTGCTACAAGGAAGGGGGCCCCCTCGGTCGCTACACCTTC. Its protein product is CASCYKEGGPLGRYTF. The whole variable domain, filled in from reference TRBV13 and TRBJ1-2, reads AAGVIQSPRHLIKEKRETATLKCYPIPRHDTVYWYQQGPGQDPQFLISFYEKMQSDKGSIPDRFSAQQFSDYHSELNMSSLELGDSALYFCASCYKEGGPLGRYTFGSGTRLTVV.

This chain's CDR3 is CASSWDLSYEQYF. The CDR3 region has the DNA TGTGCCAGCAGTTGGGACCTCTCCTACGAGCAGTACTTC. The gene calls are TRBV6-5 and TRBJ2-7; D assignment may be TRBD1 or TRBD2 (5 bases each). Germline loops: CDR1 MNHEY, CDR2 SVGAGI. CDR3 size: 13 residues. The V and J ends lost 4 bases and 0 bases respectively, with 7 bases between them.

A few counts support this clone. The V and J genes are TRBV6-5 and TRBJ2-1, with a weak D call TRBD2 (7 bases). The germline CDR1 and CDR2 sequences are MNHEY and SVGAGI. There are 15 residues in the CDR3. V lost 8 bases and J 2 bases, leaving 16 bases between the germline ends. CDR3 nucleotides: TGTGCCAGCTCTGTAGGGGGGGTCGCCTACAATGAGCAGTTCTTC. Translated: CASSVGGVAYNEQFF.

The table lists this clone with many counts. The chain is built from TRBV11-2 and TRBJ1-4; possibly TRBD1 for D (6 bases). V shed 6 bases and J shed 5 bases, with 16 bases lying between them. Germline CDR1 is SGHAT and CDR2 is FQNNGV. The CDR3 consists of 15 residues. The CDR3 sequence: CASRLSGTSNEKLFF. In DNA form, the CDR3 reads TGTGCCAGCAGGCTAAGCGGGACAAGCAATGAAAAACTGTTTTTT. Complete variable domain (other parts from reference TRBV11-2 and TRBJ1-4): EAGVAQSPRYKIIEKRQSVAFWCNPISGHATLYWYQQILGQGPKLLIQFQNNGVVDDSQLPKDRFSAERLKGVDSTLKIQPAKLEDSAVYLCASRLSGTSNEKLFFGSGTQLSVL.

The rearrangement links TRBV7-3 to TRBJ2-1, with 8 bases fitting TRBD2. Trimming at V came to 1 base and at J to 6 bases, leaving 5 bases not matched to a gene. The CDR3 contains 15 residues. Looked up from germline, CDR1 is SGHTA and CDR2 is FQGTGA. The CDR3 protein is CASSLSGTSGNEQFF. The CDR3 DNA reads TGTGCCAGCAGCTTAAGCGGGACTAGTGGCAATGAGCAGTTCTTC.